This TCR beta chain originates from a study of T cell clonality in common variable immunodeficiency. Caucasian heritage predominated among both patients and controls. This clone was seen at least ten times. Its target is not known. The sequenced fragment ends 3 residues before the CDR3 boundary, so the rest is inferred from the germline J gene. General study points: CVID subjects showed higher TCRbeta clonality than healthy controls. Repertoire-complication correlations in CVID were limited by patient heterogeneity. CVID subjects shared fewer TCRbeta clones than healthy controls did.

This CDR3 has 13 amino acids. Deletions cut 4 bases from V and 12 bases from J, with 16 bases between. Germline V gene data show CDR1 as DFQATT and CDR2 as SNEGSKA (reference sequence). Profiled with immunoSEQ multiplex PCR; TCRdb holds only in-frame clones, not every one. The profile covers 35,000 to 50,000 clones, none occurring a single time. The TCR sequence derives from a person aged 18 to 70 in good health. The rearrangement uses TRBV20-1 and TRBJ1-6; TRBD1 is a possible D gene (5 bases). Sequencing was done on a sample of peripheral blood mononuclear cells. The CDR3 here is CSAIRGDSGPLHF. Partial CDR3 DNA: TGCAGTGCTATACGCGGGGACTCGGGACCC.